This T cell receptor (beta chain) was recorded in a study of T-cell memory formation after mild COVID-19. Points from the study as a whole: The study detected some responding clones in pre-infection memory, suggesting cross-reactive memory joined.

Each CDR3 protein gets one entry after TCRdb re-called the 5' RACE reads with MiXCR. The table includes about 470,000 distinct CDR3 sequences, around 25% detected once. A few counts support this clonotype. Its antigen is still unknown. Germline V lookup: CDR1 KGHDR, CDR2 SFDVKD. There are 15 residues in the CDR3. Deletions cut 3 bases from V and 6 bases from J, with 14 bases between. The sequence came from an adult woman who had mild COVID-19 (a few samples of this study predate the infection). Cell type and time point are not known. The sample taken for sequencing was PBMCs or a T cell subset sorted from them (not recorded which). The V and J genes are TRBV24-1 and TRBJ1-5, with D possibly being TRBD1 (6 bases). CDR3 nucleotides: TGTGCCACCAGTGATACTACAGGGTCTAGTCAGCCCCAGCATTTT. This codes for CATSDTTGSSQPQHF.